This T cell receptor beta chain appears in the sequencing data of a study of response to subunit inactivated influenza vaccine. General study results and limits: The authors put forward the suggestion that each seasonal influenza vaccination may bring in only a limited number of new T cells.

TCRdb redid the calling of the RT-PCR reads with MiXCR, one entry per CDR3 protein. Here the sample spans roughly 540,000 distinct CDR3 sequences, under 30% being singletons. Trimming stripped 6 bases from V and 3 bases from J, with 15 bases between. CDR1 and CDR2 from the germline V gene are MNHNS and SASEGT. The CDR3 consists of 14 residues. This clonotype was counted only a few times. The antigen is unknown. This sample was also put to use in a study of T cells expressing NK-cell markers. That report adds: It was by 5'RACE template switching with UMIs that TCR beta cDNA was made. The study found dominant NKG2C+ clonotypes at about 1.0-8% of CD8+ T cells in about six donors. In a few donors, these clonotypes also led the CD3+CD56-NKG2C+ fraction. Evidence did not settle whether expanded NKG2C+ T cell clones targeted HCMV.

This specimen consisted of CD4+ T cells sorted from PBMCs, obtained 12 days after vaccination. The V and J genes are TRBV6-1 and TRBJ2-7, with D unclear. This receptor was obtained from a middle-aged man who received an inactivated influenza vaccine. The CDR3 DNA is TGTGCCAGCAGGGCACGAGGCCCGGTCTACGAGCAGTACTTC. This sequence encodes CASRARGPVYEQYF.